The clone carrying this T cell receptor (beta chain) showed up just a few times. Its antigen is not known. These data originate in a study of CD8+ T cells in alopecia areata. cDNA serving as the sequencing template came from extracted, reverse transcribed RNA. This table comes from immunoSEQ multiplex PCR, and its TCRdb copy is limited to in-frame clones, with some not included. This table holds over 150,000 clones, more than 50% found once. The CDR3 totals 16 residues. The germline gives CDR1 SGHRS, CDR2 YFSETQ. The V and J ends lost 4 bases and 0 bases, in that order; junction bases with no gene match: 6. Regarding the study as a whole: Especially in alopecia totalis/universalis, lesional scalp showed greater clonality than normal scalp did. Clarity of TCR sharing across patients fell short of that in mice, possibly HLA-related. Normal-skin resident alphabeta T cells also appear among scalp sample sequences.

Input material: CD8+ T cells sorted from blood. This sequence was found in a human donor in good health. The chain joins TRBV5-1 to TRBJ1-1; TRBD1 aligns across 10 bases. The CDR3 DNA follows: TGCGCCAGCAGCCCCTGGACAGGGGGAATGAACACTGAAGCTTTCTTT. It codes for CASSPWTGGMNTEAFF.